The present T cell receptor beta chain was sequenced within a study of PD-L1 blockade in urothelial cancer. Study-wide results and limits: Better survival was predicted when blood TCR clonality before treatment fell below the median.

Details on this clone: The antigen is not known.

Time point: peripheral blood 6 weeks after treatment start. Using immunoSEQ multiplex PCR, the repertoire was profiled, and TCRdb retains in-frame clones only, with some absent. The sample carries around 49,000 clones, about 88% recorded once. The germline CDR1 and CDR2 sequences are SGHTA and FQGNSA. V shed 6 bases and J 8 bases; nucleotides not matched to a gene: 7. CDR3 size: 14 residues. This receptor was taken from a man aged 55 to 69 with urothelial cancer. Sequences were derived from PBMCs, sampled around atezolizumab (anti-PD-L1) treatment. The J gene is TRBJ2-1, the V gene TRBV7-2, with 10 bases fitting TRBD2. The CDR3: CASRKAGGSDEQFF. For the CDR3, the DNA is TGTGCCAGCAGAAAAGCGGGAGGGTCAGATGAGCAGTTCTTC.